These 9 T cell receptor beta chains were all obtained from the same sample, sequenced in a study of Graves' ophthalmopathy and Graves' hyperthyroidism. From RNA, the CDR3 regions of TCR beta chains were amplified and sequenced. HTBI primers primed a first-round RT-PCR, and a second-round multiplex PCR followed. One entry per CDR3 protein results from TCRdb running MiXCR on the multiplex PCR reads. Of about 400,000 distinct CDR3 sequences in the sample, around 18% were seen once. Sample: peripheral blood. The receptor set was obtained from a woman under 30 with Graves' ophthalmopathy.

The table lists this clonotype with a few counts. This chain joins TRBV4-1 and TRBJ2-5, with D perhaps matching TRBD1 (6 bases). Germline CDR1 MGHRA, CDR2 YSYEKL. The CDR3 extends over 14 amino acids. V lost 3 bases to trimming and J lost 2 bases, with 10 bases between them. CDR3 loop: CASSHRQAQETQYF. The CDR3 DNA follows: TGCGCCAGCAGCCATAGACAGGCTCAAGAGACCCAGTACTTC.

The chain carries TRBV6-1 and TRBJ2-7; D is undetermined. Trimming cost V 6 bases and J 3 bases, with 12 bases left between them. The CDR3 length is 13 residues. CDR1 and CDR2 (germline): MNHNS, SASEGT. Here the CDR3 reads CASRLGMIYEQYF. Written as DNA, the CDR3 is TGTGCCAGCAGGCTAGGGATGATCTACGAGCAGTACTTC.

At least ten counts were recorded for this clonotype. This chain links TRBV11-3 with TRBJ1-5; 8 bases map to TRBD1. Germline CDR1 is SGHNT and CDR2 is YENEEA. Trimming took 3 bases from V and 3 from J; bases not matched to a gene: 10. The CDR3 has 17 amino acids. CDR3 nucleotides: TGTGCCAGCAGCTTGCCGCCGAGACAGGGGTTCAATCAGCCCCAGCATTTT. Amino acid sequence: CASSLPPRQGFNQPQHF.

As regards this clonotype: This may be a read error, as it is one base from a much larger clone. This chain links TRBV5-1 with TRBJ2-7; the D gene is possibly TRBD1 (6 bases). CDR1 and CDR2 from the germline V gene are SGHRS and YFSETQ. This CDR3 is 13 amino acids long. Between the trimmed V and J ends, which lost 3 bases and 6 bases, there was a span of 13 bases. The CDR3 DNA follows: TGCGCCAGCAGCTGGGGACATGGGACCGAGCAGTACTTC. Amino acid sequence: CASSWGHGTEQYF.

This clonotype was recorded many times. The gene calls are TRBV11-2 and TRBJ2-6; D call uncertain. This CDR3 has 18 amino acids. Trimming left V 5 bases short and J 1 base short, with 18 bases between. Germline V gene lookup returns CDR1 SGHAT and CDR2 FQNNGV. The CDR3 DNA reads TGTGCCAGCAGCCTGGGCGGATCCGTGGGTTCTGGGGCCAACGTCCTGACTTTC. Amino acid sequence: CASSLGGSVGSGANVLTF.

This clonotype has just a few counts. This chain connects TRBV11-2 to TRBJ2-7, with D unclear. V gave up 8 bases and J gave up 0 bases, with 8 bases separating them. Germline lookup yields CDR1 SGHAT and CDR2 FQNNGV. The CDR3 length is 12 residues. CDR3 coding DNA: TGTGCCAGCGCCTACCTCTCCTACGAGCAGTACTTC. It is translated as CASAYLSYEQYF. The full variable domain, in which reference TRBV11-2 and TRBJ2-7 provide the parts outside the CDR3, is EAGVAQSPRYKIIEKRQSVAFWCNPISGHATLYWYQQILGQGPKLLIQFQNNGVVDDSQLPKDRFSAERLKGVDSTLKIQPAKLEDSAVYLCASAYLSYEQYFGPGTRLTVT.

This clonotype was picked up many times. V is TRBV18 and J is TRBJ2-5, with D possibly TRBD1 on 5 matching bases. CDR1 is KGHSH, CDR2 LQKENI, per germline. Trimming removed 1 base at V and 2 bases at J, with 8 bases between. The CDR3 sequence is 14 residues long. The CDR3 spells CASSPRQGQETQYF. DNA for the CDR3: TGTGCCAGCTCACCACGTCAGGGTCAAGAGACCCAGTACTTC.

This clonotype was detected ten times or more. The V gene is TRBV28, the J gene TRBJ1-3; TRBD1 is a possible D gene (5 bases). From germline, CDR1 is MDHEN and CDR2 SYDVKM. This CDR3 is 14 amino acids long. V was pared by 3 bases and J by 4 bases, with 10 bases between. The CDR3 spells CASSLEGPGNTIYF. The DNA of the CDR3 is TGTGCCAGCAGTTTGGAGGGGCCAGGAAACACCATATATTTT.

This clonotype was seen many times. This rearrangement joins TRBV11-3 to TRBJ2-5; a possible D gene is TRBD2 (5 bases). CDR3 length: 14 amino acids. Germline CDR1 and CDR2: SGHNT and YENEEA. The germline V and J ends were trimmed by 4 bases and 5 bases, with 14 bases remaining between them. The DNA for the CDR3 is TGTGCCAGCAGCTCGAGGGTTTCGGGTGAGACCCAGTACTTC. Protein sequence: CASSSRVSGETQYF.